Below, 11 T cell receptor beta chains from the same sample are listed, as sequenced in a study of technical replicates of blood from a few donors. The method was immunoSEQ multiplex PCR; TCRdb's version includes in-frame clones alone and lacks a portion of them. The repertoire consists of approximately 94,000 clones, with 96% occurring once and the leading ten covering around 0.4%. Sequenced input: T cells isolated from PBMCs. These receptors all come from a human donor in good health.

The chain is built from TRBV19 and TRBJ2-1, with TRBD2 as a possible D gene (5 bases). CDR1 LNHDA and CDR2 SQIVND come from the germline V gene (reference sequence). Trimming left V 2 bases short and J 9 bases short, with 14 bases between. This CDR3 contains 14 residues. The chain's CDR3 is CASSISGTTGEQFF. The CDR3 DNA reads TGTGCCAGTAGTATAAGCGGTACGACGGGTGAGCAGTTCTTC. Looking up the rest from reference TRBV19 and TRBJ2-1 gives the full variable domain: DGGITQSPKYLFRKEGQNVTLSCEQNLNHDAMYWYRQDPGQGLRLIYYSQIVNDFQKGDIAEGYSVSREKKESFPLTVTSAQKNPTAFYLCASSISGTTGEQFFGPGTRLTVL.

V usage is TRBV6-5 and J usage is TRBJ1-1; D is perhaps TRBD1 (6 bases). V dropped 2 bases and J dropped 0 bases, with 13 bases sitting between them. Looked up from germline, CDR1 is MNHEY and CDR2 is SVGAGI. This CDR3 has 16 residues. CDR3 bases: TGTGCCAGCAGTTACGCCAAAACAGGGATGAACACTGAAGCTTTCTTT. Translating gives CASSYAKTGMNTEAFF.

The rearrangement joins TRBV19 to TRBJ1-2; 9 bases line up with TRBD1. Per the germline V gene, CDR1 is LNHDA and CDR2 is SQIVND (reference sequence). The V and J ends lost 5 bases and 4 bases, in that order; junction bases with no gene match: 8. The CDR3 has 15 amino acids. The CDR3: CASSGTGYDGYGYTF. CDR3 in DNA: TGTGCCAGTAGTGGGACAGGGTACGATGGCTATGGCTACACCTTC.

The chain is built from TRBV5-1 and TRBJ2-1, with D hard to call. V was trimmed by 6 bases and J by 3 bases, leaving 4 bases between them. Germline V gene sequence: CDR1 SGHRS, CDR2 YFSETQ. The CDR3 has 11 amino acids. The DNA for the CDR3 is TGCGCCAGCAACATCTACAATGAGCAGTTCTTC. Translating gives CASNIYNEQFF.

The CDR3 protein is CASSQDRAGNTIYF. CDR3 nucleotide sequence: TGCGCCAGCAGCCAAGACAGGGCTGGAAACACCATATATTTT. The chain couples TRBV4-3 to TRBJ1-3, with a tentative D call TRBD1 (5 bases). V shed 0 bases and J shed 2 bases, with 5 bases lying between them. The CDR3 loop spans 14 amino acids. From germline, CDR1 is LGHNA and CDR2 YSLEER.

The V call is TRBV28, the J call TRBJ1-1; TRBD1 matches at 7 bases. The CDR3 loop spans 12 amino acids. The trim removed 6 bases at V and 6 bases at J, leaving 4 bases unmatched. Germline CDR1 MDHEN, CDR2 SYDVKM. The CDR3 spells CASRITGAEAFF. The CDR3 region has the DNA TGTGCCAGCAGGATTACAGGGGCTGAAGCTTTCTTT.

The rearrangement joins TRBV28 to TRBJ2-2, with D maybe TRBD2 (5 bases). CDR3 length: 15 residues. Between the trimmed V and J ends, which lost 1 base and 4 bases, there was a span of 10 bases. The V gene's germline CDR1 is MDHEN and CDR2 SYDVKM. CDR3 in DNA: TGTGCCAGCAGTTTATACACGGGGTTCACCGGGGAGCTGTTTTTT. Translating gives CASSLYTGFTGELFF. Complete variable domain (other parts from reference TRBV28 and TRBJ2-2): DVKVTQSSRYLVKRTGEKVFLECVQDMDHENMFWYRQDPGLGLRLIYFSYDVKMKEKGDIPEGYSVSREKKERFSLILESASTNQTSMYLCASSLYTGFTGELFFGEGSRLTVL.

V gene TRBV5-5 combines with J gene TRBJ2-7, with D possibly matching TRBD1 (6 bases). Germline CDR1 SGHKS, CDR2 YYEKEE (reference sequence). This CDR3 comprises 12 residues. The V end lost 0 bases, the J end lost 6 bases, and 7 bases lay between the germline ends. The CDR3 DNA reads TGTGCCAGCAGCTTGGAGGGGGTCGAGCAGTACTTC. Residues: CASSLEGVEQYF.

V is TRBV7-9 and J is TRBJ1-1; perhaps TRBD1 as D (5 bases). V gave up 2 bases and J gave up 1 base, with 11 bases separating them. The CDR3 covers 15 residues. CDR1 is SEHNR, CDR2 FQNEAQ, per germline (reference sequence). The CDR3, as DNA: TGTGCCAGCAGCTTAATAGGGGTGGGGAACACTGAAGCTTTCTTT. Translating gives CASSLIGVGNTEAFF.

In this sample, this clone turned up once. The chain links TRBV9 to TRBJ2-6, with D perhaps TRBD1 (6 bases). With 4 bases removed from V and 2 bases from J, the gap between germline ends came to 16 bases. The CDR3 covers 17 residues. From germline, CDR1 is SGDLS and CDR2 YYNGEE. The CDR3 reads CASSHYREKTGANVLTF. CDR3 in DNA: TGTGCCAGCAGCCACTACAGGGAGAAGACTGGGGCCAACGTCCTGACTTTC.

The chain carries TRBV12-5 and TRBJ1-2, with TRBD1 identical over 9 bases. The V gene's germline CDR1 is LGHNT and CDR2 FRNRAP. Losses at the gene ends were 5 bases for V and 4 bases for J; bases not matched to a gene: 14. The CDR3 sequence is 17 residues long. The CDR3 DNA reads as TGTGCTAGTGGTCCGTTACCGACCGGGACAGGGTCCTATGGCTACACCTTC. Translating gives CASGPLPTGTGSYGYTF.